The 2 T cell receptor beta chains below were found in one sample sequenced in a study of blood T cell repertoires in COVID-19. Sequencing used immunoSEQ multiplex PCR; TCRdb keeps in-frame clones, though not all of them. The data contain about 210,000 clones, 83% of them seen just once; the ten biggest clones take up more than 8%. Sequencing input: peripheral blood. Receptors were obtained from a woman in her fifties or sixties with acute or convalescent COVID-19.

The chain uses TRBV2 and TRBJ1-1; no firm D call. Germline CDR1 reads SNHLY; CDR2 reads FYNNEI. This CDR3 region has 14 residues. The CDR3 nucleotides are TGTGCAACCTCCCTAGGCCGGAGAGATACTGAAGCTTTCTTT. Its protein is CATSLGRRDTEAFF.

This clone occurred many times. In nucleotides, the CDR3 is TGCAGCGCGCGACGGGTCATGAACACTGAAGCTTTCTTT. Protein sequence: CSARRVMNTEAFF. This sequence joins TRBV29-1 and TRBJ1-1; D is ambiguous. Trimming left V 7 bases short and J 0 bases short, with 12 bases between. The CDR3 covers 13 residues. CDR1 SQVTM and CDR2 ANQGSEA come from the germline V gene.